The clone carrying this T cell receptor (beta chain) was counted ten times or more. The target antigen is unknown. Authors of the study amplified TCR beta CDR3 regions from RNA transcripts. During a first-round RT-PCR of the TCR CDR3, the HTBI primer set was used. MiXCR, applied by TCRdb to the multiplex PCR reads, yields one record per CDR3 protein. This sample has approximately 610,000 distinct CDR3 sequences, with roughly 14% found just once. The entry originates in a study of T cells in Graves' hyperthyroidism and ophthalmopathy. General study results and limits: In validation, the model predicted ophthalmopathy. These predictions came a median approximately 6.5 months before onset. Blood samples included most of the expanded thyroid clonotypes exceeding 0.001.

Uncontrolled infection, other autoimmune disease, pregnancy or lactation barred patients from enrollment. Germline-derived CDR1 and CDR2 are LNHDA and SQIVND (reference sequence). After removal of 7 bases from V and 4 bases from J, the junction contained 9 bases not matched to a gene. This CDR3 is built from 16 residues. V usage is TRBV19 and J usage is TRBJ2-2, with 10 nucleotides matching TRBD2. The material sequenced was blood. The clonotype comes from a woman between 35 and 50 years old with Graves' ophthalmopathy. CDR3 residues: CASNPGLAGATGELFF. Here the CDR3 DNA reads TGTGCCAGTAACCCCGGGCTAGCGGGAGCCACCGGGGAGCTGTTTTTT. The variable domain in full, completed from reference TRBV19 and TRBJ2-2, reads DGGITQSPKYLFRKEGQNVTLSCEQNLNHDAMYWYRQDPGQGLRLIYYSQIVNDFQKGDIAEGYSVSREKKESFPLTVTSAQKNPTAFYLCASNPGLAGATGELFFGEGSRLTVL.